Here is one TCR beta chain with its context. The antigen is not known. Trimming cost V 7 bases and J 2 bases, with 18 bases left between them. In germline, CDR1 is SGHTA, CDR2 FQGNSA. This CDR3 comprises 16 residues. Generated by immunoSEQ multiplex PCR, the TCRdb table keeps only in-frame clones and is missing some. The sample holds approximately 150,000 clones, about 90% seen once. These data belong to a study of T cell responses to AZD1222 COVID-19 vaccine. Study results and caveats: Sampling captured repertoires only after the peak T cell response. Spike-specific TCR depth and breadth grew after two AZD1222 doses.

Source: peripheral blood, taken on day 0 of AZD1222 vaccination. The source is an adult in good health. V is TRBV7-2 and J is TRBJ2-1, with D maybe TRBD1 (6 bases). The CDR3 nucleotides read TGTGCCAGCACCCTTCTTTCCGGGACAACCTACAATGAGCAGTTCTTC. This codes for CASTLLSGTTYNEQFF.